Sequencing of this T cell receptor (beta chain) was carried out in a study of PD-L1 blockade in urothelial cancer. Study-level results: Patients with below-median pretreatment blood clonality survived longer.

Sequenced by immunoSEQ multiplex PCR; TCRdb stores in-frame clones only, minus some. The sample lists 70,000 to 75,000 clones; less than 90% were seen once. A word on this clone: Its matching antigen is unknown.

This CDR3 comprises 16 residues. From germline, CDR1 is WNHNN and CDR2 SYGVQD (reference sequence). V lost 7 bases and J lost 1; bases outside the gene matches: 12. J is TRBJ2-7 and V is TRBV10-1; 8 bases align to TRBD2. The source was PBMCs, collected around atezolizumab (anti-PD-L1) treatment. This clonotype was sampled from a man in his 60s with urothelial cancer. The CDR3, as DNA: TGCGCCAGCAAGGGTACTAGCGGAAGGGGGTCCTACGAGCAGTACTTC. It is translated as CASKGTSGRGSYEQYF.